This entry features one T cell receptor (beta chain) sequence. These data come from a study of blood T cells in healthy people across ages. About the research overall: There was about one barcoded beta molecule captured by template switching per two T cells.

The CDR3 is 15 amino acids. With V trimmed by 2 bases and J by 3 bases, 3 bases remained unmatched. Germline V gives CDR1 SGDLS, CDR2 YYNGEE. Samples had at least 7 million PBMCs isolated from them. For the second PCR, which ran for about 6 to 11 cycles, a sample-barcoded 5' primer and a J-beta primer mix were used. TCRdb reanalysed the 5' RACE reads using MiXCR and keeps one entry per CDR3 protein. The table records about 1.6 million distinct CDR3 sequences, around 35% of them present only once. The sequencing sample was made of blood. The chain links TRBV9 to TRBJ2-3; 10 nucleotides agree with TRBD1. The sequence was obtained from a woman in her thirties in good health. CDR3: CASSVWTGGTDTQYF. The DNA of the CDR3 is TGTGCCAGCAGCGTCTGGACAGGGGGTACAGATACGCAGTATTTT.